Below are 16 T cell receptor beta chains sequenced from a single sample in a study of early T cells in non-severe SARS-CoV-2 infection. TCRdb itself ran the 5' RACE reads through MiXCR, one entry per CDR3 protein. The top ten clones hold 6% to 8% of a sample with around 78,000 distinct CDR3 sequences, about a tenth of them seen once. The sample here was whole blood, taken at baseline. Receptors originate from an adult who was a healthcare worker with PCR-confirmed SARS-CoV-2 infection or an uninfected control (not recorded which).

The V and J genes are TRBV12-3 or TRBV12-4 and TRBJ1-5, with D uncertain. The CDR3 consists of 15 residues. V lost 7 bases, J lost 0 bases, and 13 bases lay in between. Here the CDR3 reads CASNPDGYSNQPQHF. The DNA for the CDR3 is TGTGCCAGCAACCCGGACGGCTATAGCAATCAGCCCCAGCATTTT.

This clonotype was observed many times. This chain links TRBV10-2 with TRBJ2-1; D remains unclear. CDR3 size: 12 residues. Germline V gene data show CDR1 as WSHSY and CDR2 as SAAADI. Trimming took 2 bases from V and 8 from J, leaving 7 bases between them. The CDR3: CASSEAWDEQFF. The CDR3 coding sequence is TGCGCCAGCAGTGAGGCTTGGGATGAGCAGTTCTTC.

This clonotype was picked up many times. The chain uses TRBV2 and TRBJ1-2; 7 positions agree with TRBD1. V lost 7 bases and J lost 2; bases outside the gene matches: 7. Germline V gene lookup returns CDR1 SNHLY and CDR2 FYNNEI. CDR3 length equals 14 residues. The CDR3 loop is CASTPGQLNYGYTF. DNA for the CDR3: TGTGCCAGCACACCGGGACAGCTAAACTATGGCTACACCTTC.

This clonotype was detected only a few times. CDR3: CSIQGTGANVLTF. CDR3 sequence (DNA): TGCAGCATTCAAGGAACTGGGGCCAACGTCCTGACTTTC. The chain carries TRBV29-1 and TRBJ2-6; D gene unclear. The CDR3 is 13 residues long. V lost 8 bases, J lost 2 bases, and 10 bases lay in between. Germline CDR1 SQVTM, CDR2 ANQGSEA. The full variable domain, its missing parts supplied by reference TRBV29-1 and TRBJ2-6, is SAVISQKPSRDICQRGTSLTIQCQVDSQVTMMFWYRQQPGQSLTLIATANQGSEATYESGFVIDKFPISRPNLTFSTLTVSNMSPEDSSIYLCSIQGTGANVLTFGAGSRLTVL.

This clonotype has ten or more counts. The chain joins TRBV11-2 to TRBJ2-1; TRBD2 matches at 14 bases. CDR1 is SGHAT and CDR2 is FQNNGV in the germline V gene. The CDR3 runs 15 residues. The J segment lost 5 bases and the V segment lost 6 bases, leaving 3 bases of the junction unmatched. CDR3 DNA: TGTGCCAGCAGAGGGGGACTAGCGGGAGACAATGAGCAGTTCTTC. Amino acids: CASRGGLAGDNEQFF.

V and J are TRBV7-7 and TRBJ2-2; D perhaps matches TRBD1 (6 bases). Trimming removed 4 bases at V and 2 bases at J, with 17 bases between. The CDR3 extends over 17 amino acids. Germline V gene lookup returns CDR1 SSHAT and CDR2 FNYEAQ (reference sequence). CDR3 DNA sequence: TGTGCCAGCAGCTCCACCCTTGGGACATCAAACACCGGGGAGCTGTTTTTT. Its translation: CASSSTLGTSNTGELFF.

This clonotype was seen ten or more times. The chain uses TRBV27 and TRBJ2-2; tentatively, D is TRBD1 or TRBD2 (5 bases each). The germline CDR1 and CDR2 sequences are MNHEY and SMNVEV (reference sequence). V was shortened by 2 bases and J by 1 base, with 14 bases between the two germline ends. This CDR3 comprises 17 residues. CDR3 loop: CASSLNPGLVNTGELFF. CDR3 sequence (DNA): TGTGCCAGCAGTTTAAACCCGGGGCTAGTGAACACCGGGGAGCTGTTTTTT.

This clonotype occurred a few times. J is TRBJ1-6 and V is TRBV29-1; D not resolved. CDR1 SQVTM and CDR2 ANQGSEA come from the germline V gene. V lost 1 base and J lost 7, with 2 bases in between. This CDR3 comprises 11 residues. This CDR3 reads CSVEVNSPLHF. CDR3 coding DNA: TGCAGCGTTGAAGTAAATTCACCCCTCCACTTT.

V usage is TRBV11-2 and J usage is TRBJ2-7; D remains unclear. Trimming shortened V by 1 base and J by 0 bases, and 10 bases separated the two germline ends. Looked up from germline, CDR1 is SGHAT and CDR2 is FQNNGV. This CDR3 has 15 amino acids. CDR3 sequence (DNA): TGTGCCAGCAGCTTAGTTGGGAAGGGCTCCTACGAGCAGTACTTC. It yields the protein CASSLVGKGSYEQYF.

This clonotype was recorded a few times. V and J are TRBV12-3 or TRBV12-4 and TRBJ2-3; D remains ambiguous. The CDR3 has 15 residues. V was clipped by 2 bases and J by 5 bases, with 14 bases between them. The CDR3 reads CASSLLGSPQDTQYF. The DNA for the CDR3 is TGTGCCAGCAGTTTATTAGGCTCGCCCCAAGATACGCAGTATTTT.

This clonotype occurred many times. CDR3 region: CASSQEFQPSSYNEQFF. The CDR3 DNA follows: TGCGCCAGCAGCCAAGAGTTTCAGCCCAGCTCCTACAATGAGCAGTTCTTC. The chain couples TRBV4-1 to TRBJ2-1, with D hard to call. This CDR3 is 17 amino acids long. In germline, CDR1 is MGHRA, CDR2 YSYEKL. V was pared by 0 bases and J by 0 bases, with 12 bases between.

This clonotype was recorded many times. The rearrangement joins TRBV4-1 to TRBJ2-3, with 10 bases identical to TRBD2. The CDR3 is 16 amino acids. The V gene end was trimmed by 1 base and the J gene end by 4 bases; junction bases not matched to a gene: 5. The germline V gene encodes CDR1 MGHRA and CDR2 YSYEKL. CDR3 in amino acids: CASSQGAGGPADTQYF. Here the CDR3 DNA reads TGCGCCAGCAGCCAAGGAGCGGGGGGGCCGGCAGATACGCAGTATTTT.

The chain carries TRBV6-5 and TRBJ1-1; maybe TRBD1 (5 bases). The CDR3 length is 15 residues. In germline, CDR1 is MNHEY, CDR2 SVGAGI. V was clipped by 0 bases and J by 4 bases, with 12 bases between them. CDR3: CASSYSVGVGTEAFF. The CDR3 DNA reads as TGTGCCAGCAGTTACTCTGTAGGGGTCGGCACTGAAGCTTTCTTT.

This clonotype came up a few times. The V call is TRBV11-2, the J call TRBJ1-2; 7 bases agree with TRBD1. Germline CDR1 is SGHAT and CDR2 is FQNNGV. V lost 3 bases and J lost 14; bases outside the gene matches: 12. The CDR3 is made up of 13 amino acids. The chain's CDR3 is CASSFGTEPSCTF. The CDR3 nucleotides are TGTGCCAGCAGCTTCGGGACAGAACCCTCGTGTACCTTC.

This sequence joins TRBV29-1 and TRBJ2-2; D might be TRBD1 or TRBD2, each matching 5 bases. Per the germline V gene, CDR1 is SQVTM and CDR2 is ANQGSEA. V was trimmed by 3 bases and J by 6 bases, leaving 11 bases between them. The CDR3 is 13 amino acids. The CDR3 loop is CSVDWGTAGELFF. The CDR3 nucleotides are TGCAGCGTTGACTGGGGGACGGCCGGGGAGCTGTTTTTT.

This clonotype was recorded a few times. The chain uses TRBV12-3 or TRBV12-4 and TRBJ1-5; 7 positions match TRBD1. CDR3 length equals 14 residues. The V segment lost 5 bases and the J segment 2 bases; nucleotides outside the gene matches: 3. CDR3 nucleotides: TGTGCCAGCAGTCCGACAGGGCGCAATCAGCCCCAGCATTTT. It codes for CASSPTGRNQPQHF.